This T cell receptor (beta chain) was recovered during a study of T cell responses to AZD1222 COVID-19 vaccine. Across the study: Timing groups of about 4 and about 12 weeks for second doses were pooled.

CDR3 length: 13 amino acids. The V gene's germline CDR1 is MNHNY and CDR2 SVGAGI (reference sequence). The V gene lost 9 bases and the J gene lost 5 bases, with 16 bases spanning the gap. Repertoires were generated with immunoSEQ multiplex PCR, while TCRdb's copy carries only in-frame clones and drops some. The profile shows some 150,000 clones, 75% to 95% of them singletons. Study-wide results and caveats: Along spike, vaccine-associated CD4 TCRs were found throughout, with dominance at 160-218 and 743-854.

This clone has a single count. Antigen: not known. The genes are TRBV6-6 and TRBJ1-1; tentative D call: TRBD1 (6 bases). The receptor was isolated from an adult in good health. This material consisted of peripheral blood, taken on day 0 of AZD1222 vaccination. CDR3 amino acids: CASSGTPYTEAFF. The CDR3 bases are TGTGCCAGTAGCGGGACACCGTATACTGAAGCTTTCTTT.